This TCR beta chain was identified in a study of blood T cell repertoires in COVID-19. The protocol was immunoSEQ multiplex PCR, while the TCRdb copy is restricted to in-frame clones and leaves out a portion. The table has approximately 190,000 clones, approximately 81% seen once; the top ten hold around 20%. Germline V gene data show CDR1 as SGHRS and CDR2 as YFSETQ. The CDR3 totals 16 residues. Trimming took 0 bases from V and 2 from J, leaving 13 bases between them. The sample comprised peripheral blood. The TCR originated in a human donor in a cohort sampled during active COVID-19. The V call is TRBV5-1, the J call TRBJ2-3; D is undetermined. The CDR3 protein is CASSLEYRVNTDTQYF. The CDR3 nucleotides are TGCGCCAGCAGCTTGGAATATCGGGTTAACACAGATACGCAGTATTTT.